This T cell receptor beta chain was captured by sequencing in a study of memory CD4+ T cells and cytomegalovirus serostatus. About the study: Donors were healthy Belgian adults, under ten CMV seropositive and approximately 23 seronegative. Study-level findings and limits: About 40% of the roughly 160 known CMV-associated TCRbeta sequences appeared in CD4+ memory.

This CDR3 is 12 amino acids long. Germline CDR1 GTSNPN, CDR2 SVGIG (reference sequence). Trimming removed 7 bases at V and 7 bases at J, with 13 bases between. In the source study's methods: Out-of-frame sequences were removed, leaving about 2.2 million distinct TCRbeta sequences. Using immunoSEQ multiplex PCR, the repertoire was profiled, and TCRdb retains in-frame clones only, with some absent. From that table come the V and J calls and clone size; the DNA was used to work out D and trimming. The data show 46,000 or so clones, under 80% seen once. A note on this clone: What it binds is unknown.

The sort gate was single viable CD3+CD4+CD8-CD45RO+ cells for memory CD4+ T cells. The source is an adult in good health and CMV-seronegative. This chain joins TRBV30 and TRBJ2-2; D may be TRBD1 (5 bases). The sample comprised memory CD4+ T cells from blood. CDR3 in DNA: TGTGCCTACTCAGGGATCCGCGGGGAGCTGTTTTTT. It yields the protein CAYSGIRGELFF.